The clone carrying this T cell receptor (beta chain) was seen just once. What it recognizes is unknown. The sample originates from a study of T-cell memory formation after mild COVID-19. On the study more broadly: Largely donor-specific TCR clusters were found. Study-level results: Pre-infection memory carried some responding clones, suggesting that cross-reactive memory joined. CD4+ contracting clones were mainly CM and EM; CD8+ ones, EMRA. There was a balanced CD4/CD8 profile in clones contracting day 15 to 85, and later expanders leaned CD4+.

This CDR3 region has 11 residues. Germline CDR1 and CDR2: SGHAT and FQNNGV. V shed 0 bases and J shed 14 bases, with 8 bases lying between them. One entry per CDR3 protein, called by TCRdb with MiXCR from the 5' RACE reads. The sample lists 350,000 to 500,000 distinct CDR3 sequences, roughly 18% seen once, with roughly 21% in the top ten. The gene calls are TRBV11-2 and TRBJ1-3; no clear D. The TCR was taken from a man aged 18-30 years who had mild COVID-19 (a few samples of this study predate the infection). Cell type and time point are not known. The sample was PBMCs or a T cell subset sorted from them (not recorded which). CDR3 residues: CASSLDSLVYF. The CDR3 region has the DNA TGTGCCAGCAGCTTAGATTCGCTGGTATATTTT.